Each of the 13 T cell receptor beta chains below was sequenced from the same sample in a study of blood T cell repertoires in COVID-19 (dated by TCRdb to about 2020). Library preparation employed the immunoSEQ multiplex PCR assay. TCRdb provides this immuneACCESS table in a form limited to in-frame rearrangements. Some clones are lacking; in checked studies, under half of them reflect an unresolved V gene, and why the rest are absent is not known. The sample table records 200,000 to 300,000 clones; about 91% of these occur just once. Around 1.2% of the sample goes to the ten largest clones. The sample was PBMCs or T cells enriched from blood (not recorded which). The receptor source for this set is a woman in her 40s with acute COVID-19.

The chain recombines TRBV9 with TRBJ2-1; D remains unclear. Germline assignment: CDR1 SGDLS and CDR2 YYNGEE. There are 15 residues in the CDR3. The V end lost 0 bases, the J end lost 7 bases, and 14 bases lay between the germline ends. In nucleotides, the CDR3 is TGTGCCAGCAGCGTAGGCCAGGATAATGGGAATGAGCAGTTCTTC. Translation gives CASSVGQDNGNEQFF.

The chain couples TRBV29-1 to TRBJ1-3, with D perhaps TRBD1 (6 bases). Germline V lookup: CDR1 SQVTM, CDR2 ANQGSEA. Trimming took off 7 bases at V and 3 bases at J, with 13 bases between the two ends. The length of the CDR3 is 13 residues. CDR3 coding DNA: TGCAGCGCCGAACAGGGATATGGAAACACCATATATTTT. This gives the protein CSAEQGYGNTIYF.

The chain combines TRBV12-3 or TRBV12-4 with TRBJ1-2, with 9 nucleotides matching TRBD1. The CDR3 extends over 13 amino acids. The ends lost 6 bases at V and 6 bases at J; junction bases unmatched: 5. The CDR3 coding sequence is TGTGCCAGCAGAAGGACAGGGGTGGATGGCTACACCTTC. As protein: CASRRTGVDGYTF.

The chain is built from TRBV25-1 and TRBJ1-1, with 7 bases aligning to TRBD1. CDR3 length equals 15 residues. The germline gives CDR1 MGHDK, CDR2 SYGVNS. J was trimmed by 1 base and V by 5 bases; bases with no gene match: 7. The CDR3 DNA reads TGTGCCAGCAGTCCTCCGGGACAGCCGAACACTGAAGCTTTCTTT. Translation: CASSPPGQPNTEAFF.

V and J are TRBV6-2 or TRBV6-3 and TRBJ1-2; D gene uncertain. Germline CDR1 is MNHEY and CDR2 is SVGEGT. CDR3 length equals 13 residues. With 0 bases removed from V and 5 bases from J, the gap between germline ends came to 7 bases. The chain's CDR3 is CASSYSNGYGYTF. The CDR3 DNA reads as TGTGCCAGCAGTTACTCGAACGGGTATGGCTACACCTTC.

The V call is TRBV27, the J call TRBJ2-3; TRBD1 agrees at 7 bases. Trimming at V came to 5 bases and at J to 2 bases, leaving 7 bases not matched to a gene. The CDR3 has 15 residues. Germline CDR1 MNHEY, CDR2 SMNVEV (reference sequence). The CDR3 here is CASSPRQGHTDTQYF. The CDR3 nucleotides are TGTGCCAGCAGTCCAAGACAGGGCCACACAGATACGCAGTATTTT.

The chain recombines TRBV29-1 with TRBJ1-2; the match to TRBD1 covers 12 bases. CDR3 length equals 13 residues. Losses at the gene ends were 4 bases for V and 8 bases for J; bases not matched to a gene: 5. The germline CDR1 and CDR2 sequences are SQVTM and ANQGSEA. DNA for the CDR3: TGCAGCGTTGTGGGACAGGGGGCGTGGGGCTACACCTTC. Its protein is CSVVGQGAWGYTF.

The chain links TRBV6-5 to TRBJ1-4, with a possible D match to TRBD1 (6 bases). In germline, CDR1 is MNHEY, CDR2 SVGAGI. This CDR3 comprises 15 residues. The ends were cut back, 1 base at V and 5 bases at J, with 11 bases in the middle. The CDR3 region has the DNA TGTGCCAGCAGTTACTTCTCAGGGGAGAATGAAAAACTGTTTTTT. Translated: CASSYFSGENEKLFF.

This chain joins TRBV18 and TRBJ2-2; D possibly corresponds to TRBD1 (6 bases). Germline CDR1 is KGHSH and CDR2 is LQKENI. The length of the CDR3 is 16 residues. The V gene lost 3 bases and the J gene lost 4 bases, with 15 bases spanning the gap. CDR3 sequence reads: CASSPQQGGSTGELFF. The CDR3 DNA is TGTGCCAGCTCACCCCAACAGGGTGGGAGCACCGGGGAGCTGTTTTTT. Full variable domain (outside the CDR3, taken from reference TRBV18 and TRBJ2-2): NAGVMQNPRHLVRRRGQEARLRCSPMKGHSHVYWYRQLPEEGLKFMVYLQKENIIDESGMPKERFSAEFPKEGPSILRIQQVVRGDSAAYFCASSPQQGGSTGELFFGEGSRLTVL.

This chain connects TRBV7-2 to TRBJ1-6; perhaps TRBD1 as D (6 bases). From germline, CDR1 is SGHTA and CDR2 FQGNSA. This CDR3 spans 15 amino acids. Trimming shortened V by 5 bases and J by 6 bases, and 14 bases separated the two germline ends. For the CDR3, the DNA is TGTGCCAGCAGCAAAGGGGGAGATGGTAATTCACCCCTCCACTTT. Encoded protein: CASSKGGDGNSPLHF.

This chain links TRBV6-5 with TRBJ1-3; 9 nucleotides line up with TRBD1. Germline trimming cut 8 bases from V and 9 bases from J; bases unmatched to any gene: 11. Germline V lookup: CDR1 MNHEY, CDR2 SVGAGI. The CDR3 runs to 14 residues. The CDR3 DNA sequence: TGTGCCAGCGGCCCGACAGGGGGTGTGAGCACCATATATTTT. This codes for CASGPTGGVSTIYF.

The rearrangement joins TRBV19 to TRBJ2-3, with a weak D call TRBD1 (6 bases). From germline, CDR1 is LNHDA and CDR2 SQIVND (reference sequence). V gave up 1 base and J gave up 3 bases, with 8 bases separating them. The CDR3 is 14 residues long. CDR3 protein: CASSIAQGTDTQYF. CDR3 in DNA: TGTGCCAGTAGTATAGCTCAGGGGACAGATACGCAGTATTTT. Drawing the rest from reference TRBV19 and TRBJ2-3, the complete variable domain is DGGITQSPKYLFRKEGQNVTLSCEQNLNHDAMYWYRQDPGQGLRLIYYSQIVNDFQKGDIAEGYSVSREKKESFPLTVTSAQKNPTAFYLCASSIAQGTDTQYFGPGTRLTVL.

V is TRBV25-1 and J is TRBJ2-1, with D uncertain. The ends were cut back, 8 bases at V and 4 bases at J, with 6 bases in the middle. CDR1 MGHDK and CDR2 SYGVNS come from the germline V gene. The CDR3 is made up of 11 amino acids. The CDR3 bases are TGTGCCAGCTACCAGTACAATGAGCAGTTCTTC. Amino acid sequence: CASYQYNEQFF.